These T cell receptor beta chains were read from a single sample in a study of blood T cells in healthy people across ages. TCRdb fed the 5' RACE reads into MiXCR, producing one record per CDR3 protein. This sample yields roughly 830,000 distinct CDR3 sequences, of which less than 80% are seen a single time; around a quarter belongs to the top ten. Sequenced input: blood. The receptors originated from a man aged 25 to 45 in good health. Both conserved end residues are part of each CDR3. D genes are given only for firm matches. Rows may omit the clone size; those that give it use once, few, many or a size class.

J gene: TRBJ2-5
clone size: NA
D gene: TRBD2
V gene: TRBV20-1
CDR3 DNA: TGCAGTGCTCCCCGGCCTAGCGGGGGGCCGTTGCAAGAGACCCAGTACTTC
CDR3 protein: CSAPRPSGGPLQETQYF

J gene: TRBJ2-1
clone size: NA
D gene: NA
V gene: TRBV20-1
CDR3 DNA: TGCAGTGCCAATAAGTACAATGAGCAGTTCTTC
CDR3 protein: CSANKYNEQFF

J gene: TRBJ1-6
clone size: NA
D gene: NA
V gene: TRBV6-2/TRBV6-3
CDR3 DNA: TGTGCCAGCAGTTACCGGTCGGTTAATTCACCCCTCCACTTT
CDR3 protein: CASSYRSVNSPLHF

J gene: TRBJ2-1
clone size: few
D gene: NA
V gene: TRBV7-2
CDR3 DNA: TGTGCCAGCAGCTTAGTCCCGGGGGTCAATGAGCAGTTCTTC
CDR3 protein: CASSLVPGVNEQFF

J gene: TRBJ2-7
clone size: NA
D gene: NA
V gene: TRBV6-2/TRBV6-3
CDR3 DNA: TGTGCCAGCAGTTATGTTGGGCAGCCTAAATACGAGCAGTACTTC
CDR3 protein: CASSYVGQPKYEQYF

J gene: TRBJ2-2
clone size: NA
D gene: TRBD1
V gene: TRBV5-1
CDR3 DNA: TGCGCCAGCAGCTCTCCGGGACAGGGACCAACCGGGGAGCTGTTTTTT
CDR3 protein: CASSSPGQGPTGELFF

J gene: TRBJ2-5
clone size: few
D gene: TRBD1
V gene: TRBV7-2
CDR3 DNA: TGTGCCAGCAGTCTGGACAGGGTAGGACAAGAGACCCAGTACTTC
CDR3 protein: CASSLDRVGQETQYF

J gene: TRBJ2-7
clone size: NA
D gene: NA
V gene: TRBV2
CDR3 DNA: TGTGCCAGTAGGGGGGTCGAGCAGTACTTC
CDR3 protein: CASRGVEQYF

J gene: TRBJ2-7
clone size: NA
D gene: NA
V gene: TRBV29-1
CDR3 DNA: TGCAGCGTTTTACAGGGAGGACACGAGCAGTACTTC
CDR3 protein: CSVLQGGHEQYF

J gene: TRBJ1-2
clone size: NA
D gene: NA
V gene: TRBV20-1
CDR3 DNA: TGCAGTGCTAGGGGGACCGGTCCTTCTAACTATGGCTACACCTTC
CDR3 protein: CSARGTGPSNYGYTF

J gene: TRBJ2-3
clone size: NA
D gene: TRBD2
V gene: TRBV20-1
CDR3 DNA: TGCAGTGCTAGGACTAGGGCGGGGGGCACAGATACGCAGTATTTT
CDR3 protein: CSARTRAGGTDTQYF

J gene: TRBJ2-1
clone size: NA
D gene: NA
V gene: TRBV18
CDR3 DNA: TGTGCCAGCTCACCACGGGGCACCACTGGTGACAGTGAGCAGTTCTTC
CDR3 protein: CASSPRGTTGDSEQFF

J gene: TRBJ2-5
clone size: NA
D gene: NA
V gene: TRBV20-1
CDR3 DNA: TGCAGTGCTAGAGATCCCCGACGATCACCCCAGTACTTC
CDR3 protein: CSARDPRRSPQYF

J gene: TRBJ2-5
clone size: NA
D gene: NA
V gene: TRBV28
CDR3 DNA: TGTGCCAGCAGCTCCGTACAGCTGGGAGAGACCCAGTACTTC
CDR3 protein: CASSSVQLGETQYF

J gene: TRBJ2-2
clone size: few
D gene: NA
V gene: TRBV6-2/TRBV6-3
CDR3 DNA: TGTGCCAGCAGTTCCCGCCGGGACGGACGGAACACCGGGGAGCTGTTTTTT
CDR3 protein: CASSSRRDGRNTGELFF

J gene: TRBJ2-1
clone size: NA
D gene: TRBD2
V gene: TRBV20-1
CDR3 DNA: TGCAGTGCTAATAGCGGGGTTGAGCAGTTCTTC
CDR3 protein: CSANSGVEQFF

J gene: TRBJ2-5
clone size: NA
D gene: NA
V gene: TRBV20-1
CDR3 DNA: TGCAGTGCTAGAGATGCGGACACTGGTGGGACCCAGTACTTC
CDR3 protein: CSARDADTGGTQYF

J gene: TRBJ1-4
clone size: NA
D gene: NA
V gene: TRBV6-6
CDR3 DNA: TGTGCCAGCAGTTACTCGACGTCAGGCGTTACGGATGAAAAACTGTTTTTT
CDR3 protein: CASSYSTSGVTDEKLFF

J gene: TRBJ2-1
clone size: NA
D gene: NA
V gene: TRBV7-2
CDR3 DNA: TGTGCCAGCACCAGCTATGATGAGCAGTTCTTC
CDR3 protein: CASTSYDEQFF

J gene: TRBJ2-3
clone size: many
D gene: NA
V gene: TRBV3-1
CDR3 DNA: TGTGCCAGCAGCCAAAAGGGCGATCGTACGCAGTATTTT
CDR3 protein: CASSQKGDRTQYF

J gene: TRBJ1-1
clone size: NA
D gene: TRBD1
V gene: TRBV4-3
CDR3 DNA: TGCGCCAGCAGCCACGTTGGGACAGGAAACACTGAAGCTTTCTTT
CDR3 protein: CASSHVGTGNTEAFF

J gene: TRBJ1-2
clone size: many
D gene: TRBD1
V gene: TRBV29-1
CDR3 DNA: TGCAGCGTTGAGGGGGGGACAGGAATCTCTGGCTACACCTTC
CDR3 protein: CSVEGGTGISGYTF

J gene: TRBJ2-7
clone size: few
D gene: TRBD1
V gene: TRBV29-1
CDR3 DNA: TGCAGCGTTGAAGCCGGGGACAGCCTGGGCAACGAGCAGTACTTC
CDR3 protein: CSVEAGDSLGNEQYF

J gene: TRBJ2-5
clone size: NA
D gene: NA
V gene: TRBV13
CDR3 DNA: TGTGCCAGCAGCTGCCACGCCAGGGGCGGTCAAGAGACCCAGTACTTC
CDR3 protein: CASSCHARGGQETQYF

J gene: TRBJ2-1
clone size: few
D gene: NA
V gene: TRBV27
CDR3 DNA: TGTGCCAGCAACTTAAACCCGGCGGGGAATGAGCAGTTCTTC
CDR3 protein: CASNLNPAGNEQFF

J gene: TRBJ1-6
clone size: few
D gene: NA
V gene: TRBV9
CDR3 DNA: TGTGCCAGCAGCGCAGGTGGGGGATATAATTCACCCCTCCACTTT
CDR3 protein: CASSAGGGYNSPLHF

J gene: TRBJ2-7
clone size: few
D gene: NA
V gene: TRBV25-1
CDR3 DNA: TGTGCCAGCAGTGAATACGCAGGCGTGAGGCACGAGCAGTACTTC
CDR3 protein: CASSEYAGVRHEQYF

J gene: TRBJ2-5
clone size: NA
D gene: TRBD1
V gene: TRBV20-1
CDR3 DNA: TGCAGTGCCCGAAGACAGGGGTGGTCACGAGAGACCCAGTACTTC
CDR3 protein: CSARRQGWSRETQYF

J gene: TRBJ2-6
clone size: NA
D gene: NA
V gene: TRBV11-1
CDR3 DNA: TGTGCCAGCAGCTTAGCCCCGGATGGGGCCAACGTCCTGACTTTC
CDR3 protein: CASSLAPDGANVLTF

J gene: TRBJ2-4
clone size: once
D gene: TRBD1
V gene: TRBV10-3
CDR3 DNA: TGTGCCATCAGTGATATCCGGGGTGTGACAGGGGAGTCCAAAAACATTCAGTACTTC
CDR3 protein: CAISDIRGVTGESKNIQYF

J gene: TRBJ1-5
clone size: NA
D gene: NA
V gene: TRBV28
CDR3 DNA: TGTGCCAGCACCGGGGGAGCATGGGACAATCAGCCCCAGCATTTT
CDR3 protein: CASTGGAWDNQPQHF

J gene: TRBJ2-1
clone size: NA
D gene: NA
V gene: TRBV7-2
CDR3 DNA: TGTGCCAGCAGCCCCCTCAGGGGGGGCAATGAGCAGTTCTTC
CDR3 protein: CASSPLRGGNEQFF

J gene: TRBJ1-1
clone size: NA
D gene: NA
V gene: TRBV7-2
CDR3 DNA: TGTGCCAGCAGCCGACCCCTGGGTGAAGCTTTCTTT
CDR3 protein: CASSRPLGEAFF

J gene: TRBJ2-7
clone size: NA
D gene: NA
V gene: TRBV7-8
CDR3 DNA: TGTGCCAGCAGCTTACTCGGGGACCCCTACGAGCAGTACTTC
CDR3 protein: CASSLLGDPYEQYF

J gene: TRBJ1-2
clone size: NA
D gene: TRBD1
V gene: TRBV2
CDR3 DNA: TGTGCCAGCAGTGAAAGGAAGGGGGCGAACTATGGCTACACCTTC
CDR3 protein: CASSERKGANYGYTF

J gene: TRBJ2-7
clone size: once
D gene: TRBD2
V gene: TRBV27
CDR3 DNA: TGTGTCAGCAGCATAGCGGGAGGGCCTGGGGAGCAGTACTTC
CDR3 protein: CVSSIAGGPGEQYF

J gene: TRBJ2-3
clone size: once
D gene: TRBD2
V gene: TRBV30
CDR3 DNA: TGTGCCTCGACTAGCGGGGTCCATCTTAGCACAGATACGCAGTATTTT
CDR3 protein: CASTSGVHLSTDTQYF